Following are 29 T cell receptor beta chains from one sample sequenced in a study of cytomegalovirus exposure and HLA in healthy donors. The PCR made use of 60 Vbeta and 13 Jbeta primers. The table came from immunoSEQ multiplex PCR; TCRdb's copy has only in-frame clones and leaves some out. The sample lists about 180,000 clones, about four fifths occurring once. The sample taken for sequencing was PBMCs. The receptors were gathered from a young woman in good health and CMV-seropositive.

CDR3 sequence: CAISESSLSGANVLTF. The CDR3 nucleotides read TGTGCCATCAGTGAGTCTTCCCTCTCTGGGGCCAACGTCCTGACTTTC. This chain links TRBV10-3 with TRBJ2-6; D not certain. Trimming left V 0 bases short and J 0 bases short, with 6 bases between. Germline V lookup: CDR1 ENHRY, CDR2 SYGVKD. The CDR3 covers 16 residues.

This chain connects TRBV23-1 to TRBJ2-1, with a possible D match to TRBD2 (5 bases). TRBV23-1 is an open reading frame, and its role is uncertain. V gave up 1 base and J gave up 5 bases, with 9 bases separating them. The CDR3 consists of 14 residues. CDR3 sequence reads: CASSQLGSNNEQFF. CDR3 in DNA: TGCGCCAGCAGTCAATTAGGGAGTAACAATGAGCAGTTCTTC.

The CDR3 sequence is CASSLGGLADTDTQYF. The DNA for the CDR3 is TGTGCCAGCAGTTTGGGGGGGTTGGCCGACACAGATACGCAGTATTTT. The V call is TRBV6-5, the J call TRBJ2-3, with TRBD2 identical over 7 bases. This CDR3 is built from 16 residues. V gave up 4 bases and J gave up 2 bases; unmatched junction bases: 9. Germline V CDR1 and CDR2: MNHEY, SVGAGI.

The chain couples TRBV6-6 to TRBJ1-5; D is possibly TRBD1 (5 bases). The CDR3 sequence is 14 residues long. V dropped 6 bases and J dropped 2 bases, with 11 bases sitting between them. Germline V gene sequence: CDR1 MNHNY, CDR2 SVGAGI (reference sequence). CDR3 residues: CASSRGEGNQPQHF. For the CDR3, the DNA is TGTGCCAGCAGCCGGGGGGAGGGCAATCAGCCCCAGCATTTT.

This rearrangement joins TRBV7-8 to TRBJ2-1; D perhaps matches TRBD2 (7 bases). CDR3 length: 18 residues. Germline CDR1 is SGHVS and CDR2 is FQNEAQ. V dropped 6 bases and J dropped 2 bases, with 23 bases sitting between them. CDR3 in amino acids: CASRSRGGQVEAYNEQFF. CDR3 bases: TGTGCCAGCAGAAGTAGGGGGGGCCAAGTGGAAGCCTACAATGAGCAGTTCTTC.

The CDR3 DNA follows: TGTGCCAGCAGCTCTGGAGCAGGGGGCTCTGGAAACACCATATATTTT. Translation: CASSSGAGGSGNTIYF. V usage is TRBV5-5 and J usage is TRBJ1-3, with 7 nucleotides matching TRBD1. In germline, CDR1 is SGHKS, CDR2 YYEKEE (reference sequence). This CDR3 is built from 16 residues. Trimming at V came to 3 bases and at J to 0 bases, leaving 6 bases not matched to a gene. The variable domain in full, with the rest retrieved from reference TRBV5-5 and TRBJ1-3, is DAGVTQSPTHLIKTRGQQVTLRCSPISGHKSVSWYQQVLGQGPQFIFQYYEKEERGRGNFPDRFSARQFPNYSSELNVNALLLGDSALYLCASSSGAGGSGNTIYFGEGSWLTVV.

This clone was seen just once. The DNA for the CDR3 is TGTGCCAGCAGCTTAGCTTGGCGGGGGGTGATGGAGACCCAGTACTTC. The encoded protein is CASSLAWRGVMETQYF. This sequence joins TRBV7-9 and TRBJ2-5, with 8 bases aligning to TRBD2. Germline CDR1 SEHNR, CDR2 FQNEAQ (reference sequence). The CDR3 covers 16 residues. The ends lost 0 bases at V and 5 bases at J; junction bases unmatched: 8.

The chain couples TRBV7-8 to TRBJ2-3; 9 bases agree with TRBD2. The CDR3 covers 18 residues. Losses at the gene ends were 2 bases for V and 4 bases for J; bases not matched to a gene: 13. The germline V gene has CDR1 SGHVS and CDR2 FQNEAQ. The CDR3 region has the DNA TGTGCCAGCAGCTTAACCCTCGGACGGCGGGAGGGTCCAGATACGCAGTATTTT. Its protein product is CASSLTLGRREGPDTQYF.

The V gene is TRBV7-3, the J gene TRBJ2-5, with D tentatively TRBD2 (6 bases). V was trimmed by 2 bases and J by 3 bases, leaving 13 bases between them. Germline assignment: CDR1 SGHTA and CDR2 FQGTGA. The CDR3 spans 15 residues. The CDR3 is CASSLAGSTEETQYF. DNA for the CDR3: TGTGCCAGCAGCTTAGCGGGGTCGACCGAAGAGACCCAGTACTTC.

The chain joins TRBV19 to TRBJ1-4; D uncertain. V was trimmed by 10 bases and J by 8 bases, leaving 11 bases between them. From germline, CDR1 is LNHDA and CDR2 SQIVND (reference sequence). The CDR3 is made up of 11 amino acids. This CDR3 reads CATELREKLFF. CDR3 DNA: TGTGCCACTGAACTCCGCGAAAAACTGTTTTTT.

As to this clone: This sample includes further DNA sequences coding for the same CDR3. V usage is TRBV7-9 and J usage is TRBJ1-1, with no clear D. The CDR3 consists of 12 residues. Germline V gene sequence: CDR1 SEHNR, CDR2 FQNEAQ (reference sequence). V lost 1 base and J lost 4, with 4 bases in between. Here the CDR3 DNA reads TGTGCCAGCAGCTTAGTTAGCACTGAAGCTTTCTTT. This gives the protein CASSLVSTEAFF. The full variable domain, in which reference TRBV7-9 and TRBJ1-1 provide the parts outside the CDR3, is DTGVSQNPRHKITKRGQNVTFRCDPISEHNRLYWYRQTLGQGPEFLTYFQNEAQLEKSRLLSDRFSAERPKGSFSTLEIQRTEQGDSAMYLCASSLVSTEAFFGQGTRLTVV.

The rearrangement links TRBV30 to TRBJ2-3; 8 bases agree with TRBD2. Germline assignment: CDR1 GTSNPN and CDR2 SVGIG (reference sequence). Trimming removed 3 bases from V and 4 bases from J; junction bases left unmatched: 3. The CDR3 contains 13 residues. CDR3 residues: CAWSGGGPDTQYF. The CDR3 region has the DNA TGTGCCTGGAGCGGGGGGGGTCCAGATACGCAGTATTTT. Using reference TRBV30 and TRBJ2-3 for the parts outside the CDR3, the full variable domain is SQTIHQWPATLVQPVGSPLSLECTVEGTSNPNLYWYRQAAGRGLQLLFYSVGIGQISSEVPQNLSASRPQDRQFILSSKKLLLSDSGFYLCAWSGGGPDTQYFGPGTRLTVL.

The CDR3 DNA follows: TGTGCCAGCAGTCCCGAGGCGTCCTGGGATACGCAGTATTTT. Translation: CASSPEASWDTQYF. V is TRBV5-4 and J is TRBJ2-3; D call uncertain. Looked up from germline, CDR1 is SGHNT and CDR2 is YYREEE (reference sequence). The CDR3 has 14 amino acids. V was pared by 5 bases and J by 6 bases, with 16 bases between.

This clone was counted once. V is TRBV18 and J is TRBJ2-3; 8 bases match TRBD2. There are 13 residues in the CDR3. Germline CDR1 reads KGHSH; CDR2 reads LQKENI. The V and J ends lost 9 bases and 1 base, in that order; junction bases with no gene match: 3. The CDR3: CASSGARTDTQYF. The CDR3 region has the DNA TGTGCCAGTAGCGGGGCCCGCACAGATACGCAGTATTTT.

This clone has only a few counts. The V call is TRBV27, the J call TRBJ1-4; no clear D gene. CDR1 MNHEY and CDR2 SMNVEV come from the germline V gene (reference sequence). Deletions cut 6 bases from V and 4 bases from J, with 15 bases between. The CDR3 runs to 15 residues. Here the CDR3 DNA reads TGTGCCAGCAGCCCTGGCGGTTTAGGTAATGAAAAACTGTTTTTT. This sequence encodes CASSPGGLGNEKLFF.

The rearrangement joins TRBV4-1 to TRBJ2-7; D is possibly TRBD1 (5 bases). V gave up 0 bases and J gave up 9 bases, with 9 bases separating them. The CDR3 extends over 12 amino acids. Germline values: CDR1 MGHRA, CDR2 YSYEKL. CDR3 region: CASSQEGLRQYF. CDR3 DNA: TGCGCCAGCAGCCAAGAGGGGCTCCGGCAGTACTTC.

The chain combines TRBV19 with TRBJ1-6; D is unresolved. The CDR3 is made up of 12 amino acids. CDR1 is LNHDA, CDR2 SQIVND, per germline (reference sequence). V lost 3 bases, J lost 10 bases, and 7 bases lay in between. CDR3: CASSIPGSPLHF. The CDR3 DNA reads TGTGCCAGTAGTATCCCAGGATCACCCCTCCACTTT.

V usage is TRBV7-2 and J usage is TRBJ2-3, with D possibly being TRBD1 (5 bases). The CDR3 sequence is 12 residues long. V was pared by 5 bases and J by 4 bases, with 7 bases between. Germline loops: CDR1 SGHTA, CDR2 FQGNSA. CDR3 region: CASSPGSDTQYF. The CDR3 bases are TGTGCCAGCAGCCCAGGGTCAGATACGCAGTATTTT.

A few counts support this clone. The chain couples TRBV11-2 to TRBJ1-6; the match to TRBD1 covers 8 bases. The V and J ends lost 1 base and 8 bases, in that order; junction bases with no gene match: 7. Germline CDR1 SGHAT, CDR2 FQNNGV. This CDR3 contains 16 residues. The CDR3 nucleotides read TGTGCCAGCAGCTTAGGGACAGGGACAGGCGATTCACCCCTCCACTTT. Translating it yields CASSLGTGTGDSPLHF.

The chain is built from TRBV7-8 and TRBJ1-5; no clear D. V was cut by 5 bases and J by 4 bases, with 6 bases left in between. CDR1 and CDR2 from the germline V gene are SGHVS and FQNEAQ. This CDR3 contains 12 residues. CDR3 sequence reads: CASSPSNQPQHF. The DNA of the CDR3 is TGTGCCAGCAGCCCCTCGAATCAGCCCCAGCATTTT.

This rearrangement joins TRBV7-2 to TRBJ1-6; D uncertain. V was pared by 1 base and J by 7 bases, with 14 bases between. CDR3 size: 16 residues. Germline V gene lookup returns CDR1 SGHTA and CDR2 FQGNSA. In DNA, the CDR3 is TGTGCCAGCAGCTTAGTCCCGGGTGTGGTGAATTCACCCCTCCACTTT. Translation gives CASSLVPGVVNSPLHF.

The chain employs TRBV28 and TRBJ1-4; D is unclear. Germline CDR1 and CDR2: MDHEN and SYDVKM. Deletions cut 6 bases from V and 0 bases from J, with 14 bases between. CDR3 size: 16 residues. As DNA, the CDR3 is TGTGCCAGCAGCCAAGGGCTAGCTGCAACTAATGAAAAACTGTTTTTT. It specifies CASSQGLAATNEKLFF. The whole variable domain, filled in from reference TRBV28 and TRBJ1-4, reads DVKVTQSSRYLVKRTGEKVFLECVQDMDHENMFWYRQDPGLGLRLIYFSYDVKMKEKGDIPEGYSVSREKKERFSLILESASTNQTSMYLCASSQGLAATNEKLFFGSGTQLSVL.

V gene TRBV5-6 combines with J gene TRBJ1-2, with D perhaps TRBD1 (5 bases). CDR3 length: 15 residues. The germline CDR1 and CDR2 sequences are SGHDT and YYEEEE. V lost 0 bases, J lost 2 bases, and 11 bases lay in between. The CDR3 nucleotides are TGTGCCAGCAGCTTGGAGTTCGGGGGAAACTATGGCTACACCTTC. Translation gives CASSLEFGGNYGYTF.

The genes are TRBV9 and TRBJ2-7; TRBD2 matches 8 bases. CDR3 length: 14 residues. Germline trimming cut 0 bases from V and 6 bases from J; bases unmatched to any gene: 5. Germline V gene sequence: CDR1 SGDLS, CDR2 YYNGEE. The CDR3 reads CASSVETGGSEQYF. Written as DNA, the CDR3 is TGTGCCAGCAGCGTAGAAACGGGGGGGAGCGAGCAGTACTTC.

This clone has a handful of counts. The chain links TRBV5-1 to TRBJ2-7; D remains unclear. Looked up from germline, CDR1 is SGHRS and CDR2 is YFSETQ. Trimming took off 1 base at V and 5 bases at J, with 10 bases between the two ends. The CDR3 sequence is 13 residues long. CDR3 nucleotide sequence: TGCGCCAGCAGCTTGAACTCAGCGAACGAGCAGTACTTC. Its protein product is CASSLNSANEQYF.

The J gene is TRBJ1-5, the V gene TRBV19, with D unclear. The V end lost 6 bases, the J end lost 7 bases, and 28 bases lay between the germline ends. CDR3 length: 18 amino acids. Germline lookup yields CDR1 LNHDA and CDR2 SQIVND (reference sequence). The DNA of the CDR3 is TGTGCCAGTAGCCAGTCCTCCGGGGATGCCCGCCGCGTACAGCCCCAGCATTTT. Protein: CASSQSSGDARRVQPQHF.

This clone came up a few times. V is TRBV10-3 and J is TRBJ2-7; D uncertain. V was pared by 2 bases and J by 3 bases, with 5 bases between. Germline CDR1 ENHRY, CDR2 SYGVKD. The CDR3 is 12 residues long. The CDR3 DNA reads as TGTGCCATCAGTGAGGCGGACTACGAGCAGTACTTC. Protein product: CAISEADYEQYF.

The chain combines TRBV27 with TRBJ2-1; D gene uncertain. From germline, CDR1 is MNHEY and CDR2 SMNVEV (reference sequence). The CDR3 extends over 14 amino acids. V lost 3 bases and J 4 bases, leaving 10 bases between the germline ends. Written as DNA, the CDR3 is TGTGCCAGCAGTTTTGAGGCAGATTACAATGAGCAGTTCTTC. Amino acids: CASSFEADYNEQFF.

This clone was seen more than once but under ten times. The chain employs TRBV5-1 and TRBJ1-2; possible D gene TRBD1, 5 bases. Trimming removed 5 bases at V and 0 bases at J, with 8 bases between. There are 13 residues in the CDR3. CDR1 and CDR2 (germline): SGHRS, YFSETQ. The CDR3 DNA sequence: TGCGCCAGCAGGACAGCTGCTAACTATGGCTACACCTTC. This codes for CASRTAANYGYTF. Full variable domain (outside the CDR3, taken from reference TRBV5-1 and TRBJ1-2): KAGVTQTPRYLIKTRGQQVTLSCSPISGHRSVSWYQQTPGQGLQFLFEYFSETQRNKGNFPGRFSGRQFSNSRSEMNVSTLELGDSALYLCASRTAANYGYTFGSGTRLTVV.